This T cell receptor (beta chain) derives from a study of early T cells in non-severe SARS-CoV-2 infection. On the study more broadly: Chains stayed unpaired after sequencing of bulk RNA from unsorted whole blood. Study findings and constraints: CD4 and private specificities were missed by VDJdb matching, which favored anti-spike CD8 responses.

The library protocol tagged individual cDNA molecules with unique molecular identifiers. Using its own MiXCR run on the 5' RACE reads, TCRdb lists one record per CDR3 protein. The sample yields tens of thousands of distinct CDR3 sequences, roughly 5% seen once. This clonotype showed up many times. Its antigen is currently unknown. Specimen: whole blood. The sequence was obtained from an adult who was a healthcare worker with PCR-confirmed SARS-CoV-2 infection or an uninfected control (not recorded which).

Written as DNA, the CDR3 is TGCAGTGCTAGAAGTGCAGGGGATCACACTGAAGCTTTCTTT. Amino acid sequence: CSARSAGDHTEAFF. The genes are TRBV20-1 and TRBJ1-1; possibly TRBD1 for D (6 bases). V was shortened by 2 bases and J by 3 bases, with 13 bases between the two germline ends. The CDR3 is 14 residues long. In germline, CDR1 is DFQATT, CDR2 SNEGSKA (reference sequence).